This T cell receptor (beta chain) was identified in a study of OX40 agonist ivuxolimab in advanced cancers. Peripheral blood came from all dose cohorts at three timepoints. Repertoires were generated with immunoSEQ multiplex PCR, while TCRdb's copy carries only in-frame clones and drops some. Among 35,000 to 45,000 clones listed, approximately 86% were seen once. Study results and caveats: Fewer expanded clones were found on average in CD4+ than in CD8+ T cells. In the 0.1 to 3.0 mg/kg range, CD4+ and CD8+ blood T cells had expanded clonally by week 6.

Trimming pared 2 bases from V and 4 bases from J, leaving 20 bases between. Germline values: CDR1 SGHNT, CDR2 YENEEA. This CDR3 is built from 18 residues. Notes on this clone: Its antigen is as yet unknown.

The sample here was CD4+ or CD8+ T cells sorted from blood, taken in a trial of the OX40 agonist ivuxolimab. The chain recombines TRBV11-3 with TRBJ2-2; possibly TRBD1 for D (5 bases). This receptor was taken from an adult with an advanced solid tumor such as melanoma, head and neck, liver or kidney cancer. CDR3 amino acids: CASSLWGRVRISTGELFF. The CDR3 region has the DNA TGTGCCAGCAGCTTATGGGGCAGGGTACGGATTAGCACCGGGGAGCTGTTTTTT.